This T cell receptor beta chain stems from a study of T-cell reconstitution after alpha-beta-depleted transplantation in children. Trimming took off 6 bases at V and 2 bases at J, with 9 bases between the two ends. CDR1 is SQVTM, CDR2 ANQGSEA, per germline. There are 12 residues in the CDR3. Concerning this clonotype: Its antigen is currently unknown.

The library targeted TCRbeta and was prepared with unique molecular identifiers. TCRdb recomputed calls from the PCR reads with MiXCR, one row per CDR3 protein. The data show about 980,000 distinct CDR3 sequences, roughly 31% seen once. General study findings and limits: Among T cells one year after transplant, newly produced cells accounted for most counts and diversity. Surviving thymic progenitors and recipient T cells were the source of high TCRbeta diversity at day 60 in some patients.

The sequencing here drew on PBMCs, mostly from graft donor cells, taken 360 days after TCRalphabeta/CD19-depleted stem cell transplant. The receptor comes from a boy under two years old who had a stem cell transplant for SCID, so the T cells may come from the graft donor. The chain uses TRBV29-1 and TRBJ2-3, with D possibly being TRBD2 (5 bases). In nucleotides, the CDR3 is TGCAGCGTCACTAGAGTCACAGATACGCAGTATTTT. Protein product: CSVTRVTDTQYF.